This TCR beta chain was recorded in a study of cytomegalovirus exposure and HLA in healthy donors. Comment on this clone: Its antigen remains unidentified.

Findings and limits, study-wide: The study listed around 150 cytomegalovirus-associated TCR beta chains.

V lost 1 base to trimming and J lost 7 bases, with 15 bases between them. Germline CDR1 and CDR2: SGHRS and YFSETQ. This CDR3 is built from 14 residues. 13 Jbeta primers and 60 Vbeta primers were used for the PCR. TCRdb's table, derived via immunoSEQ multiplex PCR, lists solely in-frame clones and lacks some. The sample carries 200,000 to 250,000 clones, almost 70% recorded once. The sample was PBMCs. The chain uses TRBV5-1 and TRBJ2-7, with a possible D match to TRBD1 (7 bases). This receptor was obtained from a man aged 35-49 years in good health and CMV-seropositive. This CDR3 is CASSLPDRAGEQYF. CDR3 bases: TGCGCCAGCAGCTTGCCCGACAGGGCGGGAGAGCAGTACTTC.